This T cell receptor beta chain appears in the sequencing data of a study of cytotoxic CD8 clonotypes in ibrutinib-treated CLL. Study-level points and caveats: Sustained-remission patients were sampled at different times than progressing patients were.

Method: immunoSEQ multiplex PCR; TCRdb's copy keeps in-frame clones and lacks some. The sample records some 130,000 clones, 91% being singletons. With respect to this clone: Its antigen is currently unknown.

CDR1 and CDR2 (germline): MDHEN, SYDVKM. The CDR3 loop spans 11 amino acids. V was clipped by 6 bases and J by 5 bases, with 7 bases between them. This receptor was identified in a human donor with chronic lymphocytic leukemia. Sequencing was performed on PBMCs, taken after 12 months of ibrutinib treatment. The V gene is TRBV28, the J gene TRBJ1-2; D is perhaps TRBD1 (5 bases). The CDR3 sequence: CASSGGYGYTF. The CDR3 DNA follows: TGTGCCAGCAGCGGGGGTTATGGCTACACCTTC.